This T cell receptor (beta chain) was profiled in a study of OX40 agonist ivuxolimab in advanced cancers. Background on the whole study: Ivuxolimab was an agonistic, fully human IgG2 monoclonal antibody directed against OX40 (CD134), a costimulatory receptor. Prior anti-PD-1, anti-PD-L1 or anti-CTLA-4 therapy was permitted, and about two fifths of dose-escalation patients had received checkpoint inhibitors. Intravenous ivuxolimab was administered to patients every 2 weeks at six dose levels: 0.01, 0.1, 0.3, 1.5, 3 and 10 mg/kg. Three dose-escalation patients achieved partial responses, one with hepatocellular carcinoma and two with cutaneous melanoma. Among the 52 dose-escalation patients, some 20 had hepatocellular carcinoma, 15 or so melanoma, 9 renal cell carcinoma and 9 head and neck cancer. The paper describes the monotherapy dose-escalation part (N ≈ 52 patients) of the phase I trial of ivuxolimab. A male proportion of nearly 85% and a mean age of about 60 years, ranging from about 23 to 90, were recorded for the dose-escalation cohort. Peripheral TCRbeta sequencing was intended to test whether TCR sequence diversity was altered and clonal T-cell expansion was caused by ivuxolimab. The study at large found these results: Antigen specificity was not determined for the clonally expanded peripheral T cells. At doses of 0.1 to 3.0 mg/kg, clonal expansion of both CD4+ and CD8+ blood T cells was observed from baseline to week 6. On average, CD8+ T cells showed more expanded clones than CD4+ T cells after ivuxolimab. Low levels of normalized T-cell clonal expansion were also seen in some patients who did not respond. In partial responders in the 0.1-3.0 mg/kg groups, normalized peripheral clonal expansion was found to be among the lowest, especially among CD8+ T cells.

Genomic DNA was extracted from sorted cells for sequencing of the TCRbeta CDR3 region. The immunoSEQ Assay was used for sequencing of TCRbeta CDR3 regions. What TCRdb holds here is the immuneACCESS table cut down to in-frame rearrangements. Part of the clones is not present; checked against another copy, under half of the missing clones reflect an unresolved V gene, and the others are unexplained. Within this sample are 65,000 to 80,000 clones, with about nine tenths of them counted one time only. The ten largest make up around 0.8% of the sample. The trial excluded patients who had a history of autoimmune disease or were on systemic immunosuppression. Peripheral blood for TCR sequencing was collected from all dose cohorts at baseline, on cycle 4 day 1, and on cycle 7 day 1. Samples were obtained from an open-label, multicenter, first-in-human phase I dose-escalation trial of ivuxolimab. The trial enrolled adults with locally advanced or metastatic head and neck squamous cell, hepatocellular, melanoma or renal cell carcinoma. Before TCR sequencing, CD4+ T cells and CD8+ T cells from peripheral blood were sorted into separate populations.

Relative to germline, V is 0 bases shorter and J is 5 bases shorter, with 9 bases between their ends. Counted from cysteine to phenylalanine, this CDR3 has 13 amino acids. Kept here is only the CDR3 DNA, which spans 39 bases and is read in frame from base 1. From a lookup of the germline V gene, CDR1 and CDR2 are SGDLS and YYNGEE. As concerns this clone: What antigen it recognizes has not been identified. Qualities for individual bases were not recorded, and no much larger clone is one base off.

The chain was built from TRBV9 and TRBJ2-7; no D segment can be confidently identified. The origin of this receptor is an adult with an advanced solid tumor such as melanoma, head and neck, liver or kidney cancer. The input for sequencing was CD4+ or CD8+ T cells sorted from blood, taken in a trial of the OX40 agonist ivuxolimab. CDR3 protein: CASSVGQFNEQYF. The nucleotides are TGTGCCAGCAGCGTAGGGCAGTTCAACGAGCAGTACTTC.